This TCR beta chain is from a study of OX40 agonist ivuxolimab in advanced cancers. Overall study results and limits: Partial responders at 0.1-3.0 mg/kg showed near-lowest clonal expansion.

Profiling relied on immunoSEQ multiplex PCR, and the TCRdb table lists in-frame clones only, not all of them. The sample has around 35,000 clones, just under 85% seen once; the top ten hold 35% to 45%. Comments on this clone: As yet, its antigen is unknown.

The clonotype originates from an adult with an advanced solid tumor such as melanoma, head and neck, liver or kidney cancer. Sequenced here: CD4+ or CD8+ T cells sorted from blood, sampled in a trial of the OX40 agonist ivuxolimab.

CDR3 amino acids: CASSDSPRGQPQHF. CDR3 DNA sequence: TGTGCCAGCAGTGACAGCCCCCGGGGTCAGCCCCAGCATTTT. V and J are TRBV2 and TRBJ1-5; no reliable D call. Trimming removed 3 bases at V and 6 bases at J, with 12 bases between. This CDR3 comprises 14 residues. Germline V gene lookup returns CDR1 SNHLY and CDR2 FYNNEI.